This T cell receptor (beta chain) is drawn from a study of lung T cells in sarcoidosis with Löfgren's syndrome. TCRdb re-analysed the reads in MiXCR, keeping a single row per CDR3 protein. The profile covers 58,000 or so distinct CDR3 sequences, with roughly 20% appearing a single time and about 2.5% taken by the ten largest. This clonotype was observed a single time. Its antigen is as yet unknown. Study-wide findings and caveats: The most expanded V genes in Löfgren's patients were reportedly TRAV12-1 and TRBV2.

The germline V and J ends were trimmed by 6 bases and 5 bases, with 16 bases remaining between them. This CDR3 has 14 amino acids. The source is a human donor with sarcoidosis (Löfgren's syndrome or another form), or a control subject (not recorded which). This chain joins TRBV12-3 or TRBV12-4 and TRBJ1-1; D unclear. The material sequenced was CD4+ T cells from PBMCs. CDR3 in amino acids: CASSPGRGRTEAFF. The CDR3 nucleotides are TGTGCCAGCAGCCCCGGACGGGGAAGGACTGAAGCTTTCTTT.